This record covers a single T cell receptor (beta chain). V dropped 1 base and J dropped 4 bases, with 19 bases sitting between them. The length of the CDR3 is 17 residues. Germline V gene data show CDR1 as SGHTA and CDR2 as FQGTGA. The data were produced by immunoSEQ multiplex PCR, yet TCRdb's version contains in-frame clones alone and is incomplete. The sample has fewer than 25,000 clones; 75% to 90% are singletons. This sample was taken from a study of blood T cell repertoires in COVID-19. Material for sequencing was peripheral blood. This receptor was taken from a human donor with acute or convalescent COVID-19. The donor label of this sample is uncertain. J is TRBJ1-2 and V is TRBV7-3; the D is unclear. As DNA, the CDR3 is TGTGCCAGCAGCTTAAAGAGGTGGGCAGGACTTTCCTATGGCTACACCTTC. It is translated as CASSLKRWAGLSYGYTF. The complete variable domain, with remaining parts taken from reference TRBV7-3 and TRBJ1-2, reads GAGVSQTPSNKVTEKGKYVELRCDPISGHTALYWYRQSLGQGPEFLIYFQGTGAADDSGLPNDRFFAVRPEGSVSTLKIQRTERGDSAVYLCASSLKRWAGLSYGYTFGSGTRLTVV.